This paragraph covers one TCR beta chain sequence. This clone has just one count. Its binding antigen is unknown. The record has no base qualities; no much larger clone is one base away. TCRbeta CDR3 regions were amplified from genomic DNA by means of the immunoSEQ Assay, a bias-controlled multiplex PCR. Concerning the study's data processing: Within the assay, amplification of reference gene primers was used to estimate how many nucleated cells each sample contained. To quantify the absolute abundance of each unique TCRbeta CDR3 rearrangement, sequence reads were collapsed and filtered. For each sample, productive Simpson clonality was calculated as the square root of Simpson's diversity index over productive rearrangements. This is the immuneACCESS table as TCRdb keeps it, with only in-frame sequences that have V and J called. A part of the clones is gone; compared with another copy, unresolved V genes explain less than half, and the rest is unexplained. V and J calls and clone size are as listed in that table; D and trimming were resolved from the DNA. The sample records approximately 220,000 clones, 83% of which are singletons. Of the sample, roughly 2.7% is held by the ten largest clones.

Each collaborating institution followed its own protocols to collect whole blood in K2EDTA tubes. For TCRbeta analysis, collaborators shipped samples as frozen whole blood, isolated PBMCs, or DNA extracted from either of those sample types. The CDR3 goes from the cysteine to the phenylalanine over 17 residues. CDR3 DNA only is kept here, 51 bases in frame from base 1. CDR1 and CDR2 are read off the germline V gene (reference sequence) as LGHDT and YNNKEL. Trimmed from V: 4 bases; trimmed from J: 0 bases; junction bases lacking a gene match: 7. This sample is drawn from a study of blood T cell repertoires in COVID-19 (TCRdb year 2020). Regarding the research as a whole: Samples from collaborators originated in the United States, Italy and Spain and spanned both the acute and convalescent phases of COVID-19. The material from the prospective study consisted of cDNA or gDNA derived from T cells, B-cell-depleted T cells, or PBMCs. Deeply sampled blood TCRbeta repertoires from subjects exposed to, actively infected with, or recovered from COVID-19 were included in the dataset. A freely available public database, intended as a resource for researchers studying the immune response to SARS-CoV-2, is where the repertoires were released. Samples came from the ongoing ImmuneRACE study (first 160 participants) plus 1,254 subjects from 6 global collaborators. A de-identified subject ID, COVID-19 status, age in years and sex were almost always included in the sample metadata. Where HLA class I and class II types were available, the types were taken from metadata supplied by the sample provider, not from assay-based typing.

Study-wide conclusions, independent of this receptor: Clinical and demographic metadata were provided uncurated, with the amount varying by source and participant.

The sequencing sample was made of peripheral blood. Rearrangement joined TRBV3-1 (or the pseudogene TRBV3-2) to TRBJ2-2, with 8 central nucleotides matching TRBD2. This TCR derives from a woman between 40 and 50 years old with active or convalescent COVID-19. The CDR3 region has the sequence CASSPIAGRPNTGELFF. The bases read TGTGCCAGCAGCCCTATAGCGGGGCGCCCGAACACCGGGGAGCTGTTTTTT.